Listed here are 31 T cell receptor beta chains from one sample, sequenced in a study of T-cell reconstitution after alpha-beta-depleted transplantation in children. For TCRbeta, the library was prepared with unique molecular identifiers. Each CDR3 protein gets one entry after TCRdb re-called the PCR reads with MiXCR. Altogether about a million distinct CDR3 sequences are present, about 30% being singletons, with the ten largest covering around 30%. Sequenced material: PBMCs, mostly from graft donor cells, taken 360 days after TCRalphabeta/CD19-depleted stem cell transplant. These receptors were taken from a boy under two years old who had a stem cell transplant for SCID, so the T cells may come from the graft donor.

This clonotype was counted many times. The CDR3 reads CASSLGSGVISYNEQFF. The CDR3 DNA reads TGCGCCAGCAGCTTGGGTAGCGGGGTGATCTCCTACAATGAGCAGTTCTTC. This chain joins TRBV5-1 and TRBJ2-1, with TRBD2 identical over 8 bases. Germline V gene data show CDR1 as SGHRS and CDR2 as YFSETQ. The ends lost 0 bases at V and 0 bases at J; junction bases unmatched: 5. This CDR3 spans 17 amino acids.

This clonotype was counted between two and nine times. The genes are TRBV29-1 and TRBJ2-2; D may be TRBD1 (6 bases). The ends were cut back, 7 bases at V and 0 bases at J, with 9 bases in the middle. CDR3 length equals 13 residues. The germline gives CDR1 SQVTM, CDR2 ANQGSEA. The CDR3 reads CSAGGSNTGELFF. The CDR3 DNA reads TGCAGCGCTGGGGGCTCGAACACCGGGGAGCTGTTTTTT.

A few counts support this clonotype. CDR3: CSAPDWEAYEQYF. CDR3 coding DNA: TGCAGTGCTCCCGATTGGGAAGCCTACGAGCAGTACTTC. V gene TRBV20-1 combines with J gene TRBJ2-7, with D unresolved. Trimming removed 5 bases from V and 2 bases from J, with 13 bases in between. The CDR3 contains 13 residues. Germline-derived CDR1 and CDR2 are DFQATT and SNEGSKA (reference sequence).

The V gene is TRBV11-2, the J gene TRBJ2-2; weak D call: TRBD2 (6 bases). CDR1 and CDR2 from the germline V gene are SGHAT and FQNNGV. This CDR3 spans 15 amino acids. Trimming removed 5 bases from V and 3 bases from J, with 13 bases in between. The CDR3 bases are TGTGCCAGCAGCCCCTCCGCGGGGTACACCGGGGAGCTGTTTTTT. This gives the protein CASSPSAGYTGELFF.

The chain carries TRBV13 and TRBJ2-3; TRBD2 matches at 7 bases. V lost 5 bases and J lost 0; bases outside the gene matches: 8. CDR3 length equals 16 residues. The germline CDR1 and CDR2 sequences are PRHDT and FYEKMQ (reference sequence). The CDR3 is CASSPRPAGSTDTQYF. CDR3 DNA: TGTGCCAGCAGCCCCCGGCCAGCGGGGAGCACAGATACGCAGTATTTT.

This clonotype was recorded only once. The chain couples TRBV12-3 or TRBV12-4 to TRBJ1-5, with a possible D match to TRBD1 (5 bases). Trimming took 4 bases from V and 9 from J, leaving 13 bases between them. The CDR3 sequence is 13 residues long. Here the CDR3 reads CASSSDRAMPQHF. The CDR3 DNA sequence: TGTGCCAGCAGTTCCGACAGAGCAATGCCCCAGCATTTT.

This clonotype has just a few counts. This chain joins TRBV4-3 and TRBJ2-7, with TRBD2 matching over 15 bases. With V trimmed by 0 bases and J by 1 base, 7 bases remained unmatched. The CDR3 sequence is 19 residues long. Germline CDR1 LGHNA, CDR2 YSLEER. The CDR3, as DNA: TGCGCCAGCAGCCAAGATAAGGACGGACTAGCGGGGGGGTCCTACGAGCAGTACTTC. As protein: CASSQDKDGLAGGSYEQYF.

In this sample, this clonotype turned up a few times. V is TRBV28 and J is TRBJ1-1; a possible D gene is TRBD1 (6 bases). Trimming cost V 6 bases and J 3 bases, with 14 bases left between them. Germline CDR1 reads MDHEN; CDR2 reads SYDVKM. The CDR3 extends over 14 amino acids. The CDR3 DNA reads TGTGCCAGCAGACAGGGCTTATTGGACACTGAAGCTTTCTTT. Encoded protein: CASRQGLLDTEAFF.

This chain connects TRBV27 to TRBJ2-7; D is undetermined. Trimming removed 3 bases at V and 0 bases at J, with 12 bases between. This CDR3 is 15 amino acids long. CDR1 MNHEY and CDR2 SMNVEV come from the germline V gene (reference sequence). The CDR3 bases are TGTGCCAGCAGTTTTCGGCAGGCCGACTCCTACGAGCAGTACTTC. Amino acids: CASSFRQADSYEQYF.

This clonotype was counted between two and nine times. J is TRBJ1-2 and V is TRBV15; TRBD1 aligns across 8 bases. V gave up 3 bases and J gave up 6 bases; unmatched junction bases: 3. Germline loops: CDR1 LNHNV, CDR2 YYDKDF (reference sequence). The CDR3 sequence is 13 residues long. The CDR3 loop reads CATSRKTGDGYTF. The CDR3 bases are TGTGCCACCAGCAGGAAGACAGGGGATGGCTACACCTTC.

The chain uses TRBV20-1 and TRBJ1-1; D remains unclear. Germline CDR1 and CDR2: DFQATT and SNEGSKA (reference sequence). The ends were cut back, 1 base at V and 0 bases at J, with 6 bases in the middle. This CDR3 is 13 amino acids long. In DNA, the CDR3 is TGCAGTGCTAGAGGTTGGGTGAACACTGAAGCTTTCTTT. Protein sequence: CSARGWVNTEAFF.

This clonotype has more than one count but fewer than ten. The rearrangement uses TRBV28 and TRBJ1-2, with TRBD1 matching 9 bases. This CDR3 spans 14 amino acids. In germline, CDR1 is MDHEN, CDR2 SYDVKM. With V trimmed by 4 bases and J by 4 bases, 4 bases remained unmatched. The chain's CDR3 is CASSWGQGGYGYTF. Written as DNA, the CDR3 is TGTGCCAGCAGTTGGGGACAGGGAGGCTATGGCTACACCTTC.

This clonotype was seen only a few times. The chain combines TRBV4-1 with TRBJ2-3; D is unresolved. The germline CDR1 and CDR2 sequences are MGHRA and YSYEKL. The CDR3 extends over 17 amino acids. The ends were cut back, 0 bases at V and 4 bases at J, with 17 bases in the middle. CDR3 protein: CASSQDKGSLKADTQYF. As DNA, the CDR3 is TGCGCCAGCAGCCAAGATAAAGGCAGCCTCAAGGCAGATACGCAGTATTTT.

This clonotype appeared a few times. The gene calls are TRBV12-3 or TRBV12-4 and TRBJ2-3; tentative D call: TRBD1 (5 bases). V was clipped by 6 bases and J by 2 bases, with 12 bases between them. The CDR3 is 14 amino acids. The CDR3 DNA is TGTGCCAGCAGCAGAAGACAGAACACAGATACGCAGTATTTT. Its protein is CASSRRQNTDTQYF.

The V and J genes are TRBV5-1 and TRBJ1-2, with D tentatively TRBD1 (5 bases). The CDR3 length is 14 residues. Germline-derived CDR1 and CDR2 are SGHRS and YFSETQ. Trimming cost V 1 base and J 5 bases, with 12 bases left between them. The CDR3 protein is CASSLIGALYGYTF. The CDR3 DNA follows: TGCGCCAGCAGCTTGATTGGGGCCCTATATGGCTACACCTTC.

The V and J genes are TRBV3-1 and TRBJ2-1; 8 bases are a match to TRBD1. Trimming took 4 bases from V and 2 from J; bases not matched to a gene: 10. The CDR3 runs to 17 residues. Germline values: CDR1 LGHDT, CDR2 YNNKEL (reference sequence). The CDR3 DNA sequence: TGTGCCAGCAGCCCAGGGGGCAGGGCCTTTCCCTACAATGAGCAGTTCTTC. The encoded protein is CASSPGGRAFPYNEQFF.

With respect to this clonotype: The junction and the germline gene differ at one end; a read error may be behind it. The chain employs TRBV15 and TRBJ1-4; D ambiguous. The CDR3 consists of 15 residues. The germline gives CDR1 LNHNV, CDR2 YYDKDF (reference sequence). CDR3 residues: CASSAELSWDEKLFF. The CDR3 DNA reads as TGTGCCTCCAGCGCCGAGCTATCATGGGATGAAAAACTGTTTTTT.

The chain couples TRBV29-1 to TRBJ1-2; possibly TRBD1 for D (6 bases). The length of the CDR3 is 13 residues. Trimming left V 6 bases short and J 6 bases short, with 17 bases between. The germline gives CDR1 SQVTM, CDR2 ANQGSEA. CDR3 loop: CSVLSGRGDGYTF. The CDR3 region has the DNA TGCAGCGTCCTGAGCGGCAGGGGAGATGGCTACACCTTC.

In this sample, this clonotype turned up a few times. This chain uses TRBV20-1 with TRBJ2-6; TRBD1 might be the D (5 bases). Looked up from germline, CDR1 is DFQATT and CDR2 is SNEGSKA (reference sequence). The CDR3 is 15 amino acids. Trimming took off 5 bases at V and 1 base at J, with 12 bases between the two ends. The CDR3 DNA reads TGCAGTGCTGGTTCAGGGCTGTCTGGGGCCAACGTCCTGACTTTC. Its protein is CSAGSGLSGANVLTF.

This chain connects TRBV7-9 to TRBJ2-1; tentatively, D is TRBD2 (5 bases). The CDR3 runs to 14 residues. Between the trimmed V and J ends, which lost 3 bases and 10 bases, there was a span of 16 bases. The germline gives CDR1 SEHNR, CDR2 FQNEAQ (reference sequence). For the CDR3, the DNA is TGTGCCAGCAGCTTGATACGGGATCGGGCCGAGCAGTTCTTC. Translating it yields CASSLIRDRAEQFF.

The CDR3 loop reads CASSRNQGGSPTSYEQYF. The CDR3 region has the DNA TGCGCCAGCAGCCGAAACCAGGGGGGCAGCCCAACTTCCTACGAGCAGTACTTC. The chain joins TRBV5-1 to TRBJ2-7; D might be TRBD1 (7 bases). The CDR3 sequence is 18 residues long. Trimming pared 4 bases from V and 1 base from J, leaving 24 bases between. Germline-derived CDR1 and CDR2 are SGHRS and YFSETQ.

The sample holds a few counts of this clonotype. The CDR3 sequence: CASSSFGLARGPTDTQYF. The CDR3 DNA follows: TGTGCCAGCAGCTCTTTCGGACTAGCGAGAGGGCCCACAGATACGCAGTATTTT. The chain has TRBV11-1 and TRBJ2-3; 9 bases agree with TRBD2. Germline V CDR1 and CDR2: SGHAT, FQDESV (reference sequence). The CDR3 is made up of 18 amino acids. The junction had 13 bases not matched to a gene; V was cut back by 4 bases and J by 2 bases.

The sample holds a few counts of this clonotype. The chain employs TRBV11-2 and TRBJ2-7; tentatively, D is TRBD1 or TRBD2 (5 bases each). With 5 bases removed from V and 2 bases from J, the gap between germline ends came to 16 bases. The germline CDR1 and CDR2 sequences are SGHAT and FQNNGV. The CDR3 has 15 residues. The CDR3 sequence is CASSLLSGLTYEQYF. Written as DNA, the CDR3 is TGTGCCAGCAGCCTATTGTCGGGGCTCACCTACGAGCAGTACTTC.

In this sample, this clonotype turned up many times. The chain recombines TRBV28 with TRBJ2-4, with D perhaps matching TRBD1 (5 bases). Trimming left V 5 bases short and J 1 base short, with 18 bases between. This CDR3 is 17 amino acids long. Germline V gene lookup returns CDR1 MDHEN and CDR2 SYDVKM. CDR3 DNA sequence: TGTGCCAGCAGTCAGCCCGGTCAGGGAATGGCCAAAAACATTCAGTACTTC. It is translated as CASSQPGQGMAKNIQYF.

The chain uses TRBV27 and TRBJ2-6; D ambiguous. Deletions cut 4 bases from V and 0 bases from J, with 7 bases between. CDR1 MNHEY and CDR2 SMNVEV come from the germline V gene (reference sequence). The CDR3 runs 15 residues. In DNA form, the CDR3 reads TGTGCCAGCAGTTCCGACAACTCTGGGGCCAACGTCCTGACTTTC. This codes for CASSSDNSGANVLTF.

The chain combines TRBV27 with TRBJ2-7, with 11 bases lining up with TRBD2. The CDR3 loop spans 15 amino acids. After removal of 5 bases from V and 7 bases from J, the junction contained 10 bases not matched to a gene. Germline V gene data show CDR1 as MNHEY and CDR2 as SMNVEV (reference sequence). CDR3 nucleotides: TGTGCCAGCAGTCTACTAGCGGGGGTATGGGGGGAGCAGTACTTC. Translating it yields CASSLLAGVWGEQYF.

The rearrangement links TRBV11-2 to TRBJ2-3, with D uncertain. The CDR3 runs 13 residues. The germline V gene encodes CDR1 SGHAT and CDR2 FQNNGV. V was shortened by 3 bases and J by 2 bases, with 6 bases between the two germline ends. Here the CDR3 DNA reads TGTGCCAGCAGCTTTATATTCACAGATACGCAGTATTTT. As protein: CASSFIFTDTQYF.

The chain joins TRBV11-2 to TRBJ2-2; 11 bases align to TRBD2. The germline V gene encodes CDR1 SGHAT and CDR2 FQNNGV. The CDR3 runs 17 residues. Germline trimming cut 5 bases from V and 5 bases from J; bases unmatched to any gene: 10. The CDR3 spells CASSAPDSGGDTGELFF. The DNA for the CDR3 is TGTGCCAGCAGCGCCCCCGATAGCGGGGGGGATACCGGGGAGCTGTTTTTT. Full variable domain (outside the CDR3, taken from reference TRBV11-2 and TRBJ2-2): EAGVAQSPRYKIIEKRQSVAFWCNPISGHATLYWYQQILGQGPKLLIQFQNNGVVDDSQLPKDRFSAERLKGVDSTLKIQPAKLEDSAVYLCASSAPDSGGDTGELFFGEGSRLTVL.

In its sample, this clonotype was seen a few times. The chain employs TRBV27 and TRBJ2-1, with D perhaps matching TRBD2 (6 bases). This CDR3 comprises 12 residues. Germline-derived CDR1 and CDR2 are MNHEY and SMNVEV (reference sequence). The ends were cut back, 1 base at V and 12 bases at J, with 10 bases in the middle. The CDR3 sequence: CASSLLGGRQFF. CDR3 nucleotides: TGTGCCAGCAGTTTATTAGGAGGGCGGCAGTTCTTC.

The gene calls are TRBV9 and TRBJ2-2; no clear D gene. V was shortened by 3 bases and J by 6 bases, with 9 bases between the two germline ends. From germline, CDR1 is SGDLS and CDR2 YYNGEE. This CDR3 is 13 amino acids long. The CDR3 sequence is CASSAAEPGELFF. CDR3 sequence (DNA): TGTGCCAGCAGCGCCGCCGAGCCCGGGGAGCTGTTTTTT.

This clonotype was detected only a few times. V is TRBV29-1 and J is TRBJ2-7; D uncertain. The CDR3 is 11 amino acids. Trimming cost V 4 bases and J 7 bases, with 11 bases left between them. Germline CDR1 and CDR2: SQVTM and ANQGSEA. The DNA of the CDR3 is TGCAGCGTTGTATCGGGCAGGGAGCAGTACTTC. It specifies CSVVSGREQYF.